This T cell receptor (beta chain) was identified during a study of CD8+ T cells in alopecia areata. About the study: Tofacitinib therapy took 6 to 18 months; 6 months off drug came after. Study-wide results and caveats: Lesional scalp, especially alopecia totalis/universalis, showed higher clonality than normal scalp.

The V gene end was trimmed by 5 bases and the J gene end by 6 bases; junction bases not matched to a gene: 6. Germline CDR1 SGHRS, CDR2 YFSETQ. The CDR3 consists of 13 residues. Concerning this clone: Its antigen remains unidentified.

Extraction of RNA preceded its reverse transcription into cDNA, which served as the sequencing template. TCRdb keeps only in-frame clones here, not all; method: immunoSEQ multiplex PCR. The repertoire holds 150,000 or so clones, with roughly 50% as singletons. Samples from alopecia areata patients were lesional scalp punch biopsies and peripheral blood. The authors sorted CD4+ and CD8+ T cells from PBMCs. The sample was CD8+ T cells sorted from blood, taken at week 0. This TCR came from a human donor with alopecia areata. The V call is TRBV5-1, the J call TRBJ1-2, with 8 bases matching TRBD1. This chain's CDR3 is CASRDRVNNGYTF. The CDR3 nucleotides are TGCGCCAGCAGGGACAGGGTGAACAATGGCTACACCTTC. Using reference TRBV5-1 and TRBJ1-2 for the parts outside the CDR3, the full variable domain is KAGVTQTPRYLIKTRGQQVTLSCSPISGHRSVSWYQQTPGQGLQFLFEYFSETQRNKGNFPGRFSGRQFSNSRSEMNVSTLELGDSALYLCASRDRVNNGYTFGSGTRLTVV.